One and the same sample provided the 27 T cell receptor beta chains below, sequenced in a study of shared clonotypes between healthy human individuals (dated by TCRdb to 2018 to 2020). The library was prepared using the immunoSEQ multiplex PCR assay. TCRdb limited this immuneACCESS table to in-frame rearrangements with V and J called. A share of clones is missing; checked studies link under half to unresolved V genes, and the rest is unexplained. For this sample the table gives roughly 1.4 million clones, of which about 98.5% were detected only once. Roughly 0.35% of the sample is taken by the ten largest. Sequenced sample: naive CD4+ T cells sorted from blood. The cell subset or site label on this specimen signifies: CD45RA+ positively selected. Receptors were obtained from a man aged 30-40 years in good health.

The chain carries TRBV6-5 and TRBJ2-7; possibly TRBD2 for D (6 bases). The germline gives CDR1 MNHEY, CDR2 SVGAGI. This CDR3 contains 12 residues. The V end lost 6 bases, the J end lost 7 bases, and 13 bases lay between the germline ends. The CDR3 DNA sequence: TGTGCCAGCAGCATACGGGGGTATGAGCAGTACTTC. Encoded protein: CASSIRGYEQYF.

The CDR3 reads CASSLRSLSTDTQYF. The CDR3 coding sequence is TGTGCCAGCAGCCTGCGGAGTCTTAGCACAGATACGCAGTATTTT. This chain uses TRBV11-2 with TRBJ2-3; D uncertain. Trimming took 5 bases from V and 0 from J, leaving 12 bases between them. CDR1 and CDR2 from the germline V gene are SGHAT and FQNNGV. There are 15 residues in the CDR3.

The J gene is TRBJ1-1, the V gene TRBV28; D may be TRBD1 (5 bases). Germline V gene sequence: CDR1 MDHEN, CDR2 SYDVKM. This CDR3 contains 14 residues. The germline V and J ends were trimmed by 3 bases and 4 bases, with 12 bases remaining between them. For the CDR3, the DNA is TGTGCCAGCAGTTTCGGACCCGGGGGCACTGAAGCTTTCTTT. This translates into CASSFGPGGTEAFF.

This chain connects TRBV7-9 to TRBJ2-7, with D maybe TRBD2 (6 bases). Trimming shortened V by 1 base and J by 5 bases, and 12 bases separated the two germline ends. The CDR3 contains 14 residues. Germline V gene lookup returns CDR1 SEHNR and CDR2 FQNEAQ (reference sequence). The CDR3 DNA reads TGTGCCAGCAGCTTAGGAGCGGAGGGCAACGAGCAGTACTTC. It encodes CASSLGAEGNEQYF.

The chain is built from TRBV6-6 and TRBJ2-7, with D tentatively TRBD2 (6 bases). Germline values: CDR1 MNHNY, CDR2 SVGAGI (reference sequence). The CDR3 runs 15 residues. Trimming pared 4 bases from V and 2 bases from J, leaving 15 bases between. The CDR3 DNA is TGTGCCAGCAGTTCCCGTGGGGGGTTACCCTACGAGCAGTACTTC. Translating it yields CASSSRGGLPYEQYF.

J is TRBJ2-7 and V is TRBV5-6; maybe TRBD1 (6 bases). The CDR3 totals 13 residues. V lost 4 bases and J lost 9, with 17 bases in between. Germline CDR1 SGHDT, CDR2 YYEEEE. CDR3 amino acids: CASSSPWDIRQYF. DNA of the CDR3: TGTGCCAGCAGCAGCCCCTGGGACATCCGGCAGTACTTC.

The V call is TRBV7-3, the J call TRBJ2-7; 7 bases are a match to TRBD2. The CDR3 runs 14 residues. Germline CDR1 reads SGHTA; CDR2 reads FQGTGA. With 5 bases clipped from V and 4 bases from J, the junction kept 8 bases outside the gene matches. The CDR3 reads CASSRAPSGYEQYF. In nucleotides, the CDR3 is TGTGCCAGCAGCCGCGCTCCTAGCGGATACGAGCAGTACTTC.

The J gene is TRBJ2-6, the V gene TRBV29-1; 7 bases agree with TRBD2. With 6 bases clipped from V and 2 bases from J, the junction kept 4 bases outside the gene matches. The CDR3 is 14 amino acids. Germline loops: CDR1 SQVTM, CDR2 ANQGSEA. CDR3 bases: TGCAGCGTCGAAAGCGGGGCTGGGGCCAACGTCCTGACTTTC. Translation gives CSVESGAGANVLTF.

The rearrangement joins TRBV6-5 to TRBJ1-2, with 7 bases aligning to TRBD1. Germline assignment: CDR1 MNHEY and CDR2 SVGAGI. The ends lost 0 bases at V and 6 bases at J; junction bases unmatched: 7. CDR3 length: 15 amino acids. For the CDR3, the DNA is TGTGCCAGCAGTTACTCGACGGGCAGGGGGGATGGCTACACCTTC. Amino acids: CASSYSTGRGDGYTF.

This rearrangement joins TRBV5-1 to TRBJ2-5, with D perhaps given as TRBD1 or TRBD2 (5 bases each). With 0 bases removed from V and 7 bases from J, the gap between germline ends came to 19 bases. Germline CDR1 SGHRS, CDR2 YFSETQ. This CDR3 contains 16 residues. CDR3 nucleotide sequence: TGCGCCAGCAGCTTGGACGGGACCGGACTCACGGGGACCCAGTACTTC. Amino acids: CASSLDGTGLTGTQYF.

The gene calls are TRBV27 and TRBJ2-7; D tentatively reads TRBD1 or TRBD2 (7 bases each). V lost 6 bases and J 4 bases, leaving 16 bases between the germline ends. The CDR3 spans 14 residues. Germline V gene sequence: CDR1 MNHEY, CDR2 SMNVEV (reference sequence). The CDR3 loop reads CASSPLQGGYEQYF. Here the CDR3 DNA reads TGTGCCAGCAGCCCCCTTCAGGGGGGGTACGAGCAGTACTTC.

The rearrangement uses TRBV29-1 and TRBJ2-1; 10 bases are a match to TRBD2. Germline V CDR1 and CDR2: SQVTM, ANQGSEA. J lost 3 bases, V lost 2 bases, and 13 bases had no gene match. This CDR3 contains 18 residues. CDR3 residues: CSVEPLAGDGSVYNEQFF. The CDR3, as DNA: TGCAGCGTTGAACCGCTAGCGGGAGACGGTAGTGTCTACAATGAGCAGTTCTTC.

The chain carries TRBV29-1 and TRBJ2-1; no definite D call. The germline CDR1 and CDR2 sequences are SQVTM and ANQGSEA. V lost 7 bases to trimming and J lost 9 bases, with 16 bases between them. The CDR3 runs 12 residues. The CDR3 nucleotides read TGCAGCGCCGGAGCAAGGAACGGTGAGCAGTTCTTC. Translation gives CSAGARNGEQFF.

The chain links TRBV5-8 to TRBJ2-2; D possibly corresponds to TRBD2 (7 bases). The CDR3 is 19 residues long. V was trimmed by 4 bases and J by 0 bases, leaving 22 bases between them. From germline, CDR1 is SGHTS and CDR2 YDEGEE. CDR3 sequence (DNA): TGTGCCAGCAGCACCTGGGGGGGGCGACCTCCGGCGAACACCGGGGAGCTGTTTTTT. This codes for CASSTWGGRPPANTGELFF. The full variable domain, with the rest looked up from reference TRBV5-8 and TRBJ2-2, is EAGVTQSPTHLIKTRGQQATLRCSPISGHTSVYWYQQALGLGLQFLLWYDEGEERNRGNFPPRFSGRQFPNYSSELNVNALELEDSALYLCASSTWGGRPPANTGELFFGEGSRLTVL.

The chain uses TRBV28 and TRBJ2-7; D perhaps matches TRBD2 (5 bases). The ends were cut back, 8 bases at V and 3 bases at J, with 11 bases in the middle. CDR1 is MDHEN, CDR2 SYDVKM, per germline. This CDR3 comprises 12 residues. The DNA for the CDR3 is TGTGCCAGCTTCTCCGGGATCTACGAGCAGTACTTC. This gives the protein CASFSGIYEQYF.

This rearrangement joins TRBV7-2 to TRBJ1-4; D not resolved. This CDR3 region has 14 residues. The V gene lost 5 bases and the J gene lost 8 bases, with 15 bases spanning the gap. In germline, CDR1 is SGHTA, CDR2 FQGNSA. The CDR3 here is CASSPTKVYEKLFF. The CDR3 nucleotides read TGTGCCAGCAGCCCCACTAAGGTTTACGAAAAACTGTTTTTT.

The rearrangement joins TRBV7-2 to TRBJ2-7; TRBD2 matches at 10 bases. V lost 6 bases and J lost 4; bases outside the gene matches: 9. This CDR3 contains 15 residues. CDR1 is SGHTA and CDR2 is FQGNSA in the germline V gene. The chain's CDR3 is CASSHRAGGWYEQYF. The CDR3 DNA reads as TGTGCCAGCAGTCATAGAGCGGGAGGGTGGTACGAGCAGTACTTC.

On this clone: Distinct nucleotide sequences in the sample also encode this CDR3. This sequence joins TRBV5-1 and TRBJ1-3, with TRBD1 as a possible D gene (5 bases). The germline V and J ends were trimmed by 3 bases and 0 bases, with 10 bases remaining between them. From germline, CDR1 is SGHRS and CDR2 YFSETQ. CDR3 length equals 15 residues. The CDR3: CASSWDSYSGNTIYF. The CDR3 DNA is TGCGCCAGCAGCTGGGACTCCTACTCTGGAAACACCATATATTTT.

The chain employs TRBV6-4 and TRBJ2-3; no reliable D call. The CDR3 runs to 14 residues. V lost 6 bases and J lost 2, with 12 bases in between. CDR1 and CDR2 (germline): MRHNA, SNTAGT. The CDR3 here is CASRAGAHTDTQYF. CDR3 nucleotide sequence: TGTGCCAGCAGGGCAGGAGCCCACACAGATACGCAGTATTTT.

This chain connects TRBV19 to TRBJ1-5; D possibly corresponds to TRBD1 (5 bases). The ends were cut back, 3 bases at V and 0 bases at J, with 15 bases in the middle. Germline CDR1 is LNHDA and CDR2 is SQIVND (reference sequence). This CDR3 comprises 17 residues. The CDR3 region has the DNA TGTGCCAGTAGTATGCCCGACAGTCGTCTTAGCAATCAGCCCCAGCATTTT. This sequence encodes CASSMPDSRLSNQPQHF.

The rearrangement joins TRBV27 to TRBJ2-2; a possible D gene is TRBD1 (6 bases). The CDR3 is made up of 18 amino acids. Germline assignment: CDR1 MNHEY and CDR2 SMNVEV (reference sequence). Trimming left V 7 bases short and J 0 bases short, with 21 bases between. CDR3 sequence: CASILGAHRAPNTGELFF. The CDR3 DNA reads TGTGCCAGCATCCTCGGGGCTCACAGGGCTCCGAACACCGGGGAGCTGTTTTTT.

The chain employs TRBV29-1 and TRBJ2-1; 11 positions agree with TRBD2. The CDR3 loop spans 14 amino acids. J was trimmed by 3 bases and V by 5 bases; bases with no gene match: 3. CDR1 and CDR2 from the germline V gene are SQVTM and ANQGSEA. CDR3 in DNA: TGCAGCGTTCGCGGGACTAGCGGCTACAATGAGCAGTTCTTC. Translated: CSVRGTSGYNEQFF.

The chain joins TRBV4-3 to TRBJ1-2, with a weak D call TRBD1 (5 bases). The CDR3 is 13 residues long. The germline V and J ends were trimmed by 3 bases and 8 bases, with 13 bases remaining between them. Germline assignment: CDR1 LGHNA and CDR2 YSLEER. The CDR3 bases are TGCGCCAGCAGCCACTTGGCCCGGGGCGGCTACACCTTC. Translating gives CASSHLARGGYTF.

This clone was seen just once. The V call is TRBV7-9, the J call TRBJ2-7; tentatively, D is TRBD1 (5 bases). This CDR3 is built from 15 residues. CDR1 is SEHNR, CDR2 FQNEAQ, per germline (reference sequence). V dropped 2 bases and J dropped 0 bases, with 11 bases sitting between them. CDR3 amino acids: CASSLIGHLSYEQYF. The CDR3 DNA reads TGTGCCAGCAGCTTAATAGGACACCTCTCCTACGAGCAGTACTTC.

The V and J genes are TRBV11-3 and TRBJ2-1; the D gene is possibly TRBD2 (7 bases). The CDR3 covers 12 residues. V dropped 5 bases and J dropped 13 bases, with 15 bases sitting between them. Per germline, CDR1 SGHNT and CDR2 YENEEA. The DNA of the CDR3 is TGTGCCAGCAGCCCGCCCGGGGGGCTACAGTTCTTC. Residues: CASSPPGGLQFF.

Comment on this clone: In the same sample, other DNA sequences code for this CDR3. This chain joins TRBV7-9 and TRBJ2-7, with unresolved D. Trimming stripped 0 bases from V and 4 bases from J, with 4 bases between. The CDR3 spans 12 residues. Germline values: CDR1 SEHNR, CDR2 FQNEAQ (reference sequence). The CDR3 DNA reads as TGTGCCAGCAGCTTAGCTCCGTACGAGCAGTACTTC. It is translated as CASSLAPYEQYF. Full variable domain (outside the CDR3, taken from reference TRBV7-9 and TRBJ2-7): DTGVSQNPRHKITKRGQNVTFRCDPISEHNRLYWYRQTLGQGPEFLTYFQNEAQLEKSRLLSDRFSAERPKGSFSTLEIQRTEQGDSAMYLCASSLAPYEQYFGPGTRLTVT.

The rearrangement uses TRBV7-8 and TRBJ1-4; D unresolved. CDR1 is SGHVS and CDR2 is FQNEAQ in the germline V gene. V lost 2 bases and J 8 bases, leaving 3 bases between the germline ends. The CDR3 has 11 amino acids. CDR3 amino acids: CASSLQEKLFF. CDR3 sequence (DNA): TGTGCCAGCAGCTTACAAGAAAAACTGTTTTTT.